These 23 T cell receptor beta chains originate from one sample sequenced in a study of T cells in Graves' hyperthyroidism and ophthalmopathy. What was amplified from RNA transcripts were TCR beta CDR3 regions. The study used the HTBI primer set for a first-round RT-PCR of the TCR CDR3. TCRdb called the multiplex PCR reads again in MiXCR, with one record for every CDR3 protein. The sample gives under 650,000 distinct CDR3 sequences, about 16% of which show up once; approximately 3.9% is in the top ten. Material for sequencing was blood. These receptors were obtained from a woman between 25 and 40 years old with Graves' hyperthyroidism.

This clonotype was seen more than once but under ten times. The V and J genes are TRBV28 and TRBJ1-3; D is ambiguous. In germline, CDR1 is MDHEN, CDR2 SYDVKM. The ends were cut back, 3 bases at V and 5 bases at J, with 8 bases in the middle. The CDR3 loop spans 13 amino acids. In nucleotides, the CDR3 is TGTGCCAGCAGTTTGGAGGGTCGAAACACCATATATTTT. Translated: CASSLEGRNTIYF.

This clonotype was found many times. The chain joins TRBV5-1 to TRBJ2-1; 7 nucleotides match TRBD1. This CDR3 has 13 residues. Trimming at V came to 5 bases and at J to 4 bases, leaving 3 bases not matched to a gene. Germline CDR1 and CDR2: SGHRS and YFSETQ. The CDR3 loop reads CASRTGEYNEQFF. The CDR3, as DNA: TGCGCCAGCAGAACAGGGGAATACAATGAGCAGTTCTTC.

The chain's CDR3 is CAYRLAGVGTDTQYF. CDR3 coding DNA: TGTGCCTACCGACTAGCGGGAGTGGGCACAGATACGCAGTATTTT. V usage is TRBV30 and J usage is TRBJ2-3; 12 bases match TRBD2. There are 15 residues in the CDR3. Trimming removed 7 bases from V and 1 base from J; junction bases left unmatched: 6. CDR1 GTSNPN and CDR2 SVGIG come from the germline V gene (reference sequence).

Many counts were recorded for this clonotype. The V and J genes are TRBV7-2 and TRBJ2-5, with unresolved D. The CDR3 is made up of 13 amino acids. Germline V gene lookup returns CDR1 SGHTA and CDR2 FQGNSA. V was clipped by 7 bases and J by 5 bases, with 14 bases between them. The CDR3 sequence: CASINWGIETQYF. The CDR3 DNA follows: TGTGCCAGCATTAACTGGGGAATTGAGACCCAGTACTTC.

This clonotype has a count of ten or more. The V call is TRBV5-1, the J call TRBJ1-1; D uncertain. The CDR3 has 12 amino acids. Trimming stripped 2 bases from V and 8 bases from J, with 10 bases between. Germline V CDR1 and CDR2: SGHRS, YFSETQ. The CDR3, as DNA: TGCGCCAGCAGCTTCGAAGGAGTGGAAGCTTTCTTT. It specifies CASSFEGVEAFF.

This clonotype was observed at least ten times. The chain uses TRBV6-1 and TRBJ2-5; 7 nucleotides agree with TRBD1. CDR3 length: 12 residues. Germline-derived CDR1 and CDR2 are MNHNS and SASEGT. Unmatched junction bases numbered 6, after V lost 9 bases and J lost 5 bases. The CDR3 loop is CASRQGSETQYF. CDR3 coding DNA: TGTGCCAGTAGACAGGGAAGTGAGACCCAGTACTTC.

This clonotype has only a few counts. This may arise from a read error, as a much more abundant clone is one base away. The genes are TRBV28 and TRBJ2-3; 9 positions match TRBD1. The CDR3 extends over 15 amino acids. The germline V gene has CDR1 MDHEN and CDR2 SYDVKM. The DNA for the CDR3 is TGTGCCAGCAGTTCCGGACAGGGGAGCACAGATACGCAGTGTTTT. Translated, it gives CASSSGQGSTDTQCF. The full variable domain, completed using reference TRBV28 and TRBJ2-3, is DVKVTQSSRYLVKRTGEKVFLECVQDMDHENMFWYRQDPGLGLRLIYFSYDVKMKEKGDIPEGYSVSREKKERFSLILESASTNQTSMYLCASSSGQGSTDTQCFGPGTRLTVL.

With respect to this clonotype: One junction end does not reproduce the germline sequence, and a read error may be involved. CDR3 sequence reads: CASRLAGGGRNTEAFF. The CDR3 DNA is TGCGCCAGCAGATTGGCAGGGGGCGGGAGGAACACTGAAGCTTTCTTT. The rearrangement uses TRBV5-1 and TRBJ1-1; 8 nucleotides line up with TRBD1. The CDR3 runs to 16 residues. CDR1 SGHRS and CDR2 YFSETQ come from the germline V gene.

This clonotype was seen at least ten times. The V gene is TRBV20-1, the J gene TRBJ2-5; D uncertain. Germline-derived CDR1 and CDR2 are DFQATT and SNEGSKA (reference sequence). V shed 6 bases and J shed 0 bases, with 11 bases lying between them. The CDR3 covers 13 residues. CDR3 DNA sequence: TGCAGTGCCACTGGCCTCAACCAAGAGACCCAGTACTTC. Translated: CSATGLNQETQYF.

The chain couples TRBV28 to TRBJ2-3; D possibly matches TRBD1 or TRBD2 (5 bases each). CDR1 is MDHEN and CDR2 is SYDVKM in the germline V gene. The V end was cut by 2 bases, the J end by 1 base, with 10 bases between. The CDR3 runs to 15 residues. CDR3 nucleotide sequence: TGTGCCAGCAGTTTACGGGGCGCGGGCACAGATACGCAGTATTTT. This translates into CASSLRGAGTDTQYF. The whole variable domain, filled in from reference TRBV28 and TRBJ2-3, reads DVKVTQSSRYLVKRTGEKVFLECVQDMDHENMFWYRQDPGLGLRLIYFSYDVKMKEKGDIPEGYSVSREKKERFSLILESASTNQTSMYLCASSLRGAGTDTQYFGPGTRLTVL.

The chain carries TRBV28 and TRBJ2-3; D gene uncertain. The CDR3 extends over 11 amino acids. Deletions cut 6 bases from V and 8 bases from J, with 9 bases between. Per germline, CDR1 MDHEN and CDR2 SYDVKM. The CDR3 loop reads CASSIIGTQYF. CDR3 sequence (DNA): TGTGCCAGCAGCATCATAGGTACGCAGTATTTT.

This clonotype was found many times. This rearrangement joins TRBV6-1 to TRBJ2-3; D ambiguous. The germline gives CDR1 MNHNS, CDR2 SASEGT. There are 12 residues in the CDR3. Trimming shortened V by 2 bases and J by 5 bases, and 5 bases separated the two germline ends. The CDR3 here is CASSENRDTQYF. The CDR3 nucleotides read TGTGCCAGCAGTGAAAACAGAGATACGCAGTATTTT.

Here the CDR3 reads CASSSYQGNNSPLHF. DNA of the CDR3: TGTGCCAGCAGTTCCTACCAGGGTAATAATTCACCCCTCCACTTT. The genes are TRBV28 and TRBJ1-6; D is possibly TRBD1 (5 bases). This CDR3 comprises 15 residues. V lost 4 bases and J lost 5, with 12 bases in between. Germline V CDR1 and CDR2: MDHEN, SYDVKM.

This clonotype was found many times. The rearrangement links TRBV27 to TRBJ1-1; no reliable D call. Trimming took off 9 bases at V and 4 bases at J, with 21 bases between the two ends. Germline V CDR1 and CDR2: MNHEY, SMNVEV (reference sequence). The CDR3 is made up of 15 amino acids. DNA for the CDR3: TGTGCCAGTCGACAATTCCCCGGGATGTTCACTGAAGCTTTCTTT. This translates into CASRQFPGMFTEAFF.

The V and J genes are TRBV30 and TRBJ1-2; D not certain. The CDR3 totals 15 residues. Germline assignment: CDR1 GTSNPN and CDR2 SVGIG (reference sequence). V was cut by 5 bases and J by 0 bases, with 16 bases left in between. The CDR3 loop reads CAWGESPDSNYGYTF. The DNA for the CDR3 is TGTGCCTGGGGTGAAAGTCCGGATTCTAACTATGGCTACACCTTC.

The V gene is TRBV25-1, the J gene TRBJ2-7, with D perhaps TRBD1 or TRBD2 (5 bases each). The CDR3 loop spans 12 amino acids. In germline, CDR1 is MGHDK, CDR2 SYGVNS. V lost 5 bases, J lost 6 bases, and 11 bases lay in between. CDR3 region: CASSPHGGEQYF. The CDR3 coding sequence is TGTGCCAGCAGTCCCCATGGGGGCGAGCAGTACTTC.

This clonotype was seen many times. This chain uses TRBV20-1 with TRBJ2-3; 11 positions agree with TRBD2. The length of the CDR3 is 14 residues. V was clipped by 1 base and J by 6 bases; unmatched bases: 3. Germline V gives CDR1 DFQATT, CDR2 SNEGSKA (reference sequence). The CDR3 coding sequence is TGCAGTGCTAGAGTGGCTAGCGGGAGGGATACGCAGTATTTT. This sequence encodes CSARVASGRDTQYF.

This clonotype turned up a few times. J is TRBJ2-7 and V is TRBV4-3, with 7 nucleotides matching TRBD2. Germline CDR1 and CDR2: LGHNA and YSLEER. V lost 0 bases and J lost 4; bases outside the gene matches: 6. The CDR3 runs to 15 residues. The DNA for the CDR3 is TGCGCCAGCAGCCAAGAGCGGGGAGGGGCTTACGAGCAGTACTTC. Residues: CASSQERGGAYEQYF.

The V call is TRBV6-1, the J call TRBJ2-7, with 14 bases aligning to TRBD2. The J segment lost 4 bases and the V segment lost 2 bases, leaving 7 bases of the junction unmatched. CDR1 is MNHNS, CDR2 SASEGT, per germline. This CDR3 is 17 amino acids long. This chain's CDR3 is CASSERGGLAGVYEQYF. CDR3 nucleotide sequence: TGTGCCAGCAGTGAAAGGGGGGGACTAGCGGGAGTTTACGAGCAGTACTTC.

The chain is built from TRBV3-1 and TRBJ2-1; D not certain. In germline, CDR1 is LGHDT, CDR2 YNNKEL (reference sequence). Deletions cut 1 base from V and 14 bases from J, with 9 bases between. The CDR3 is 11 amino acids. The CDR3 coding sequence is TGTGCCAGCAGCCAAGCAGCGAAGGAGTTCTTC. This codes for CASSQAAKEFF.

At least ten counts were recorded for this clonotype. The chain has TRBV18 and TRBJ1-1, with 7 bases identical to TRBD1. In germline, CDR1 is KGHSH, CDR2 LQKENI. There are 14 residues in the CDR3. Trimming took 5 bases from V and 4 from J; bases not matched to a gene: 7. The CDR3 here is CASSTGVGSTEAFF. The CDR3 coding sequence is TGTGCCAGCTCAACAGGGGTGGGGAGCACTGAAGCTTTCTTT.

This clonotype was seen at least ten times. This chain's CDR3 is CASRPTGEEETQYF. The CDR3 bases are TGTGCCAGCAGACCCACAGGGGAGGAAGAGACCCAGTACTTC. This sequence joins TRBV28 and TRBJ2-5, with D tentatively TRBD1 (7 bases). Per the germline V gene, CDR1 is MDHEN and CDR2 is SYDVKM. Trimming stripped 6 bases from V and 3 bases from J, with 14 bases between. The CDR3 sequence is 14 residues long.

The chain has TRBV7-9 and TRBJ1-1, with unresolved D. V gave up 2 bases and J gave up 8 bases, with 18 bases separating them. The V gene's germline CDR1 is SEHNR and CDR2 FQNEAQ (reference sequence). This CDR3 has 15 amino acids. The chain's CDR3 is CASSLRDPSSAEAFF. The CDR3 nucleotides are TGTGCCAGCAGCTTACGGGATCCCTCCAGCGCCGAAGCTTTCTTT.